The rows below give T cell receptor beta chains drawn from one sample of a study of OX40 agonist ivuxolimab in advanced cancers. Assay used: immunoSEQ multiplex PCR; TCRdb lists only in-frame clones, some missing. The table has about 75,000 clones, about 88% seen once. The specimen comprised CD4+ or CD8+ T cells sorted from blood, sampled in a trial of the OX40 agonist ivuxolimab. These receptor sequences come from an adult with an advanced solid tumor such as melanoma, head and neck, liver or kidney cancer. CDR3s include the opening cysteine and the closing phenylalanine or tryptophan. Fields, in order: clone size, V gene, J gene, D gene, CDR3 length, CDR3 protein, CDR3 DNA. A D gene is named only where the DNA matches it firmly. Size is omitted from some rows. Given values are once, few, many or a class for expanded clones.

-	TRBV4-1	TRBJ2-7	TRBD1	16	CASSQPTRDRAYEQYF	TGCGCCAGCAGCCAACCGACCCGGGACAGGGCCTACGAGCAGTACTTC
-	TRBV28	TRBJ2-5	-	14	CASNPLDRQETQYF	TGTGCCAGCAACCCTTTGGACAGACAAGAGACCCAGTACTTC
-	TRBV12-5	TRBJ2-5	-	13	CASGFGGSETQYF	TGTGCTAGTGGTTTTGGGGGGAGTGAGACCCAGTACTTC
-	TRBV5-6	TRBJ1-2	-	16	CASSLGVGSLNYGYTF	TGTGCCAGCAGTCTGGGGGTCGGGAGTCTCAACTATGGCTACACCTTC
-	TRBV11-2	TRBJ2-1	TRBD2	15	CASSYLAGEGNEQFF	TGTGCCAGCAGCTACCTAGCGGGAGAAGGAAATGAGCAGTTCTTC
once	TRBV2	TRBJ2-3	TRBD2	15	CASSSGEGPSDTQYF	TGTGCCAGTTCTAGCGGGGAAGGGCCCTCAGATACGCAGTATTTT
-	TRBV6-1	TRBJ2-3	-	12	CASSSEADTQYF	TGTGCCAGCAGCAGCGAAGCAGATACGCAGTATTTT
-	TRBV30	TRBJ2-2	-	15	CAWNLQGWWTGELFF	TGTGCCTGGAACCTCCAGGGATGGTGGACCGGGGAGCTGTTTTTT
-	TRBV4-3	TRBJ2-2	TRBD1	16	CASSSRQGAYTGELFF	TGCGCCAGCAGCTCACGACAGGGGGCGTATACCGGGGAGCTGTTTTTT
-	TRBV7-6	TRBJ2-1	TRBD2	15	CASSREVAGGYEQFF	TGTGCCAGCTCCCGGGAGGTAGCGGGAGGGTATGAGCAGTTCTTC
-	TRBV7-9	TRBJ1-4	-	10	CASSREKLFF	TGTGCCAGCTCGCGTGAAAAACTGTTTTTT
-	TRBV2	TRBJ2-2	TRBD2	15	CASRLAGGGTGELFF	TGTGCCAGCAGGCTCGCGGGGGGCGGTACCGGGGAGCTGTTTTTT
-	TRBV2	TRBJ2-7	-	14	CASSGIRDGYEQYF	TGTGCCAGCAGTGGAATCCGGGACGGCTACGAGCAGTACTTC
-	TRBV5-1	TRBJ2-2	TRBD1	17	CASSPMGQRSNTGELFF	TGCGCCAGCAGCCCCATGGGACAGCGCTCGAACACCGGGGAGCTGTTTTTT
-	TRBV19	TRBJ1-2	TRBD1	18	CASTPQGQGARANYGYTF	TGTGCCAGTACCCCTCAAGGCCAGGGGGCGAGAGCTAACTATGGCTACACCTTC
-	TRBV7-3	TRBJ2-6	-	15	CASSPVKPGANVLTF	TGTGCCAGCAGCCCGGTAAAGCCTGGGGCCAACGTCCTGACTTTC
once	TRBV18	TRBJ1-1	-	13	CASSPSRDTEAFF	TGTGCCAGCTCACCTAGCAGGGACACTGAAGCTTTCTTT
-	TRBV7-2	TRBJ1-1	-	14	CASSSRTVNTEAFF	TGTGCCAGCAGCTCGAGGACGGTGAACACTGAAGCTTTCTTT
-	TRBV19	TRBJ1-1	TRBD1	14	CASSGDRRNTEAFF	TGTGCCAGTAGTGGGGACAGGAGAAACACTGAAGCTTTCTTT
-	TRBV20-1	TRBJ2-4	-	11	CSAKRKNIQYF	TGCAGTGCCAAAAGAAAAAACATTCAGTACTTC
-	TRBV5-1	TRBJ2-5	-	13	CASSPSRLETQYF	TGCGCCAGCAGCCCTTCTAGGTTGGAGACCCAGTACTTC
-	TRBV7-3	TRBJ2-7	-	14	CASSLGGTYSEQYF	TGTGCCAGCAGCTTAGGCGGGACCTACTCCGAGCAGTACTTC
-	TRBV6-5	TRBJ1-6	-	14	CASSLAADNSPLHF	TGTGCCAGCAGTTTGGCCGCCGATAATTCACCCCTCCACTTT
-	TRBV2	TRBJ2-4	-	15	CASSERTVAKNIQYF	TGTGCCAGCAGTGAACGGACAGTAGCCAAAAACATTCAGTACTTC
-	TRBV5-1	TRBJ2-2	-	14	CASSQAQGIGELFF	TGCGCCAGCAGCCAGGCCCAGGGGATCGGGGAGCTGTTTTTT
-	TRBV6-5	TRBJ2-1	-	14	CASGTQSSYNEQFF	TGTGCCAGCGGGACCCAGAGCTCCTACAATGAGCAGTTCTTC
-	TRBV18	TRBJ2-7	TRBD2	15	CASSEQGLAAYEQYF	TGTGCCAGCTCAGAGCAAGGACTAGCGGCCTACGAGCAGTACTTC
-	TRBV7-3	TRBJ1-2	TRBD1	14	CASSLGTGAGGYTF	TGTGCCAGCAGCTTGGGGACAGGGGCGGGTGGCTACACCTTC
few	TRBV5-4	TRBJ2-1	-	13	CASSLALDGIAFF	TGTGCCAGCAGCTTGGCACTAGATGGTATCGCGTTCTTC
-	TRBV6-1	TRBJ2-7	-	12	CASSETWDEQYF	TGTGCCAGCAGCGAGACCTGGGACGAGCAGTACTTC
few	TRBV15	TRBJ2-2	-	15	CATSKTLGGSGELFF	TGTGCCACCAGCAAAACACTAGGGGGGTCCGGGGAGCTGTTTTTT
once	TRBV5-6	TRBJ1-3	TRBD1	15	CASSFPGTGGNTIYF	TGTGCCAGCAGCTTTCCAGGGACAGGCGGAAACACCATATATTTT
few	TRBV19	TRBJ2-3	-	15	CASTLQGWSTDTQYF	TGTGCCAGTACCCTACAGGGATGGAGCACAGATACGCAGTATTTT
once	TRBV29-1	TRBJ2-5	-	13	CSVDSGAQETQYF	TGCAGCGTTGATTCAGGGGCACAAGAGACCCAGTACTTC
-	TRBV9	TRBJ2-7	-	14	CASSLHTGTYEQYF	TGTGCCAGCAGCCTACATACAGGAACCTACGAGCAGTACTTC
-	TRBV30	TRBJ1-4	-	14	CAWGRTWGTEKLFF	TGTGCCTGGGGCCGGACCTGGGGGACGGAAAAACTGTTTTTT
-	TRBV4-1	TRBJ2-7	TRBD2	16	CASSPREGLSPYEQYF	TGCGCCAGCAGCCCAAGGGAGGGACTCTCCCCCTACGAGCAGTACTTC
-	TRBV4-1	TRBJ1-1	-	15	CASSRRMGENTEAFF	TGCGCCAGCAGCCGTCGGATGGGGGAGAACACTGAAGCTTTCTTT
-	TRBV5-1	TRBJ2-7	-	12	CASSLTWGEQYF	TGCGCCAGCAGCCTGACCTGGGGTGAGCAGTACTTC
-	TRBV10-3	TRBJ1-2	-	13	CAIRDLVSDGYTF	TGTGCCATCAGGGATCTGGTGAGCGACGGCTACACCTTC
few	TRBV19	TRBJ1-5	TRBD1	15	CASTATGNSNQPQHF	TGTGCCAGTACCGCGACAGGGAATAGCAATCAGCCCCAGCATTTT
-	TRBV30	TRBJ1-2	-	12	CAWSDTGYGYTF	TGTGCCTGGAGTGACACAGGCTATGGCTACACCTTC
-	TRBV6-5	TRBJ2-7	-	14	CASSYDNPPYEQYF	TGTGCCAGCAGTTACGACAACCCGCCCTACGAGCAGTACTTC
-	TRBV7-9	TRBJ2-4	TRBD1	13	CAIQGQVKNIQYF	TGTGCCATCCAAGGACAGGTTAAAAACATTCAGTACTTC
-	TRBV6-1	TRBJ2-7	-	13	CAVSREGSYEQYF	TGTGCCGTCAGCAGGGAAGGCTCCTACGAGCAGTACTTC
-	TRBV18	TRBJ2-1	-	16	CASSPPGGGTYNEQFF	TGTGCCAGCTCACCACCGGGAGGGGGGACCTACAATGAGCAGTTCTTC
once	TRBV6-1	TRBJ1-6	-	13	CASNLGGNSPLHF	TGTGCCAGCAATCTAGGGGGGAATTCACCCCTCCACTTT
-	TRBV5-3	TRBJ1-2	-	17	CARSLPSGPPCSYGYTF	TGTGCCAGAAGCTTGCCCTCGGGCCCTCCATGCTCTTATGGCTACACCTTC
-	TRBV19	TRBJ1-5	-	14	CASSRQGGNQPQHF	TGTGCCAGTAGTAGGCAGGGCGGGAATCAGCCCCAGCATTTT
-	TRBV2	TRBJ1-5	-	14	CASSEQIGNQPQHF	TGTGCCAGCAGTGAACAGATAGGGAATCAGCCCCAGCATTTT